This paragraph covers one T cell receptor beta chain sequence. The antigen remains undetermined. Germline V gene lookup returns CDR1 SNHLY and CDR2 FYNNEI. The CDR3 is 13 amino acids. V was cut by 7 bases and J by 4 bases, with 14 bases left in between. The data are from a study of a mutant IDH1 vaccine in newly diagnosed glioma. Background on the study: Patients under treatment included roughly 62% males and around 38% females and had a mean age of approximately 43 years. Therapy received beforehand was radiotherapy, temozolomide, or both, with most patients given both.

TCRdb's copy holds only in-frame clones and misses some; the assay was immunoSEQ multiplex PCR. The sample has 35,000 or so clones, about four fifths seen once. Stated time point: week 11, during vaccination. Doses consisted of 300 ug of mutant IDH1 20-mer peptide each, paired with topical imiquimod. The chain has TRBV2 and TRBJ2-7, with D perhaps matching TRBD2 (6 bases). The source is a woman under 40 with glioma. Some clones in this sample may be carry-over from other donors' samples. Here the sequenced sample was peripheral blood mononuclear cells (PBMCs), taken from a glioma patient whose treatment included an IDH1 peptide vaccine. The CDR3 DNA reads TGTGCCAGCAATAGACCCGGGACTTACGAGCAGTACTTC. Amino acid sequence: CASNRPGTYEQYF.